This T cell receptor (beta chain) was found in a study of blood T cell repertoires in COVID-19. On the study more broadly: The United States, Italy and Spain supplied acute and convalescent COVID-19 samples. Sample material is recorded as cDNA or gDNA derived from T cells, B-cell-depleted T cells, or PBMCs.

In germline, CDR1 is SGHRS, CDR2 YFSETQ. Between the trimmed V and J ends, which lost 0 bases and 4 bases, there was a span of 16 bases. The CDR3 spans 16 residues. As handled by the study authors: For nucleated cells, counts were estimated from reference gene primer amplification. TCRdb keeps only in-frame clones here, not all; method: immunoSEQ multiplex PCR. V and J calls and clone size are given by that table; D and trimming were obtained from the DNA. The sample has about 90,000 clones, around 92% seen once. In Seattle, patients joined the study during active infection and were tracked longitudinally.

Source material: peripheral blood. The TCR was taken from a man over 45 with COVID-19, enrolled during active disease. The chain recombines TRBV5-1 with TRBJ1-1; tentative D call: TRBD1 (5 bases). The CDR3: CASSLAAGFSGTEAFF. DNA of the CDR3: TGCGCCAGCAGCTTGGCGGCAGGGTTTAGCGGCACTGAAGCTTTCTTT.